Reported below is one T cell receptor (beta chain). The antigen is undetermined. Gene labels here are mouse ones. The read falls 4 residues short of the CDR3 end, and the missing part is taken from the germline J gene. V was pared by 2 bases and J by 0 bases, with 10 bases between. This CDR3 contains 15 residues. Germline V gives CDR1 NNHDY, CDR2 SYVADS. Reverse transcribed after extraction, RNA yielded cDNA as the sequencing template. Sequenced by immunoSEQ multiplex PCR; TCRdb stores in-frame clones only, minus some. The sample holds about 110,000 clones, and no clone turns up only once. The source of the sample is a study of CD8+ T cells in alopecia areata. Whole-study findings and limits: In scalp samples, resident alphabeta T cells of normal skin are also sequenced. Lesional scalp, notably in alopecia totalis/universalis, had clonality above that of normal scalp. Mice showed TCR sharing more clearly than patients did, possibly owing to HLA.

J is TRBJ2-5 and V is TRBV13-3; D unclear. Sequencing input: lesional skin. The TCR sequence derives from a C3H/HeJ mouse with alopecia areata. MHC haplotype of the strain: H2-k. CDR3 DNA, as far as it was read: TGTGCCAGCAGTGAAGGAAGGGTTAACCAAGAC. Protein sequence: CASSEGRVNQD. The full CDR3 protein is CASSEGRVNQDTQYF.